This T cell receptor (beta chain) was identified during a study of CD8+ T cells in alopecia areata. Whole-study context: Treatment ran 6 to 18 months, with 6 months of follow-up afterward.

Trimming took 0 bases from V and 0 from J, leaving 6 bases between them. CDR1 and CDR2 from the germline V gene are LGHNA and YSLEER. The CDR3 runs to 15 residues. Findings and caveats of the study: Sequencing of scalp samples also includes resident alphabeta T cells from normal skin.

After isolation, RNA underwent reverse transcription to generate cDNA as the sequencing template. TCRdb's table, derived via immunoSEQ multiplex PCR, lists solely in-frame clones and lacks some. The sample shows around 140,000 clones, about 60% of them seen only once. Details on this clone: No antigen is known for it.

The chain has TRBV4-3 and TRBJ2-1; D uncertain. The specimen comprised CD4+ T cells sorted from blood, sampled at week 0. This receptor was taken from a human donor with alopecia areata. The CDR3 DNA is TGCGCCAGCAGCCAAGATTCCTACTCCTACAATGAGCAGTTCTTC. Amino acids: CASSQDSYSYNEQFF.